These 13 T cell receptor beta chains came from one sample sequenced in a study of vaccination effects on CD4 cells after COVID-19. Antigen-specific CD4+ T cells expanded by the ViraFEST assay with viral peptide pools were then sequenced. Culturing for 9 to 10 days preceded CD4+ T cell isolation. Vaccine recipients lacked prior SARS-CoV-2 infection and had negative nucleocapsid antibodies. The assay was immunoSEQ multiplex PCR, and TCRdb's table has in-frame clones only and misses some. Of fewer than 85,000 clones listed, around 79% were seen once; the top ten hold about 11%. Antigen specificity for these receptors is unknown. Sequenced material: CD4+ T cells from PBMCs cultured with SARS-CoV-2 spike peptides, taken before COVID-19 vaccination. The receptors were sampled from a human donor who received a COVID-19 vaccine.

This clone has only a few counts. The CDR3 coding sequence is TGTGCCAGCAGCCACGGTCGGGGGGAGCTGTTTTTT. Translation gives CASSHGRGELFF. The J gene is TRBJ2-2, the V gene TRBV3-1 (or the pseudogene TRBV3-2); D uncertain. CDR3 size: 12 residues. The germline gives CDR1 LGHDT, CDR2 YNNKEL (reference sequence). V gave up 3 bases and J gave up 8 bases, with 7 bases separating them.

The chain combines TRBV28 with TRBJ2-1; TRBD1 is a possible D gene (6 bases). Germline V gene sequence: CDR1 MDHEN, CDR2 SYDVKM. CDR3 size: 11 residues. The germline V and J ends were trimmed by 11 bases and 6 bases, with 11 bases remaining between them. The CDR3 reads CACEGGNEQFF. Written as DNA, the CDR3 is TGTGCCTGCGAAGGGGGCAATGAGCAGTTCTTC.

This clone is a singleton in its sample. This chain connects TRBV5-6 to TRBJ2-5; D is unresolved. The CDR3 is made up of 13 amino acids. Trimming took 0 bases from V and 8 from J, leaving 11 bases between them. The V gene's germline CDR1 is SGHDT and CDR2 YYEEEE. CDR3 in amino acids: CASSLAGSETQYF. For the CDR3, the DNA is TGTGCCAGCAGCTTGGCGGGCTCGGAAACCCAGTACTTC. Variable domain in full (rest from reference TRBV5-6 and TRBJ2-5): DAGVTQSPTHLIKTRGQQVTLRCSPKSGHDTVSWYQQALGQGPQFIFQYYEEEERQRGNFPDRFSGHQFPNYSSELNVNALLLGDSALYLCASSLAGSETQYFGPGTRLLVL.

In this sample, this clone turned up once. The chain couples TRBV24-1 to TRBJ1-1; 10 nucleotides match TRBD1. The CDR3 extends over 15 amino acids. V gave up 5 bases and J gave up 1 base; unmatched junction bases: 3. The V gene's germline CDR1 is KGHDR and CDR2 SFDVKD. The CDR3 loop is CATSGGTGANTEAFF. In DNA form, the CDR3 reads TGTGCCACCAGTGGCGGGACAGGGGCGAACACTGAAGCTTTCTTT.

The chain is built from TRBV18 and TRBJ2-7, with a possible D match to TRBD2 (5 bases). This CDR3 region has 14 residues. Germline V gene data show CDR1 as KGHSH and CDR2 as LQKENI. The V end was cut by 2 bases, the J end by 0 bases, with 8 bases between. The CDR3 DNA reads as TGTGCCAGCTCACCAACGGGGAGCTCCTACGAGCAGTACGTC. This translates into CASSPTGSSYEQYV.

The V gene is TRBV10-1, the J gene TRBJ1-6; unclear D gene. Trimming took 0 bases from V and 10 from J, leaving 7 bases between them. The CDR3 totals 13 residues. The germline V gene encodes CDR1 WNHNN and CDR2 SYGVQD (reference sequence). In DNA form, the CDR3 reads TGCGCCAGCAGTGAGTCACCCCGATCACCCCTCCACTTT. This encodes CASSESPRSPLHF.

The chain combines TRBV29-1 with TRBJ1-1; no firm D call. The V gene's germline CDR1 is SQVTM and CDR2 ANQGSEA. The germline V and J ends were trimmed by 6 bases and 1 base, with 15 bases remaining between them. The CDR3 has 14 residues. CDR3 region: CSVGGRYSNTEAFF. The CDR3 region has the DNA TGCAGCGTCGGAGGAAGGTACTCGAACACTGAAGCTTTCTTT.

The V and J genes are TRBV30 and TRBJ1-2; 9 bases agree with TRBD1. After removal of 4 bases from V and 7 bases from J, the junction contained 7 bases not matched to a gene. The CDR3 has 13 amino acids. CDR1 GTSNPN and CDR2 SVGIG come from the germline V gene (reference sequence). The CDR3 loop is CAWTRQGVIGYTF. The CDR3 DNA reads as TGTGCCTGGACTCGACAGGGGGTAATTGGCTACACCTTC.

The chain joins TRBV15 to TRBJ2-1; TRBD1 matches at 9 bases. This CDR3 has 14 amino acids. Germline lookup yields CDR1 LNHNV and CDR2 YYDKDF (reference sequence). The V and J ends lost 0 bases and 7 bases, in that order; junction bases with no gene match: 1. CDR3 nucleotides: TGTGCCACCAGCAGAGAGGGGACAGGGAATGAGCAGTTCTTC. Translated: CATSREGTGNEQFF.

The chain couples TRBV11-2 to TRBJ1-4; D remains ambiguous. V was shortened by 4 bases and J by 1 base, with 10 bases between the two germline ends. Germline V lookup: CDR1 SGHAT, CDR2 FQNNGV. The CDR3 length is 15 residues. The DNA for the CDR3 is TGTGCCAGCAGCTCTCGCCCAAGAACTAATGAAAAACTGTTTTTT. Protein sequence: CASSSRPRTNEKLFF. The full variable domain, with the rest looked up from reference TRBV11-2 and TRBJ1-4, is EAGVAQSPRYKIIEKRQSVAFWCNPISGHATLYWYQQILGQGPKLLIQFQNNGVVDDSQLPKDRFSAERLKGVDSTLKIQPAKLEDSAVYLCASSSRPRTNEKLFFGSGTQLSVL.

This clone was seen only a few times. The V and J genes are TRBV19 and TRBJ2-3, with TRBD1 matching 8 bases. The CDR3 length is 17 residues. Trimming removed 4 bases from V and 0 bases from J; junction bases left unmatched: 9. The V gene's germline CDR1 is LNHDA and CDR2 SQIVND (reference sequence). DNA for the CDR3: TGTGCCAGTAGTACGCTCCCACAGGGGGTTAGCACAGATACGCAGTATTTT. Protein: CASSTLPQGVSTDTQYF.

The chain carries TRBV19 and TRBJ1-1; D not resolved. The V gene's germline CDR1 is LNHDA and CDR2 SQIVND (reference sequence). V was clipped by 3 bases and J by 5 bases, with 10 bases between them. The CDR3 loop spans 13 amino acids. CDR3 in amino acids: CASSIAMGTEAFF. Here the CDR3 DNA reads TGTGCCAGTAGTATCGCGATGGGAACTGAAGCTTTCTTT.

The chain links TRBV6-2 or TRBV6-3 to TRBJ2-3; maybe TRBD1 (7 bases). V lost 6 bases to trimming and J lost 3 bases, with 16 bases between them. CDR1 and CDR2 (germline): MNHEY, SVGEGT. The CDR3 runs to 15 residues. CDR3: CASSLRGVLTDTQYF. CDR3 nucleotides: TGTGCCAGCAGCCTCAGGGGGGTGTTAACAGATACGCAGTATTTT.